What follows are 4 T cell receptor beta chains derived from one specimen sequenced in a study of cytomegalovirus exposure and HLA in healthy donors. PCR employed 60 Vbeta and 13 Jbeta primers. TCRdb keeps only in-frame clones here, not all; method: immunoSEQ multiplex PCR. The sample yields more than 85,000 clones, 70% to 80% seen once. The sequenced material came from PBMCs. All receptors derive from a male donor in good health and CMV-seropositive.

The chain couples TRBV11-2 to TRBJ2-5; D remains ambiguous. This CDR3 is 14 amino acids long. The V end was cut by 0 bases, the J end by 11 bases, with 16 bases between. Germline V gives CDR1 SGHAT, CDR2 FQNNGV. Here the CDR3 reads CASSLERSRDEQYF. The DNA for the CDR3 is TGTGCCAGCAGCTTAGAGAGGAGTCGTGATGAGCAGTACTTC.

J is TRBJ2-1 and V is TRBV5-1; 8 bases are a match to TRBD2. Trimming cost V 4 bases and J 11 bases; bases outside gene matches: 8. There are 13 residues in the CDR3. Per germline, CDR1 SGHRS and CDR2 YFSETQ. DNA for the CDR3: TGCGCCAGCAGCCCAAGTAGCGGGGAGAAGCAGTTCTTC. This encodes CASSPSSGEKQFF.

The CDR3 loop is CASSEQGHLAEAQHF. The CDR3 DNA reads as TGTGCCAGCAGTGAACAGGGGCACCTAGCCGAGGCCCAGCATTTT. The chain links TRBV2 to TRBJ1-5, with a tentative D call TRBD1 (6 bases). The germline gives CDR1 SNHLY, CDR2 FYNNEI. Between the trimmed V and J ends, which lost 2 bases and 11 bases, there was a span of 19 bases. This CDR3 spans 15 amino acids. Drawing the rest from reference TRBV2 and TRBJ1-5, the complete variable domain is EPEVTQTPSHQVTQMGQEVILRCVPISNHLYFYWYRQILGQKVEFLVSFYNNEISEKSEIFDDQFSVERPDGSNFTLKIRSTKLEDSAMYFCASSEQGHLAEAQHFGDGTRLSIL.

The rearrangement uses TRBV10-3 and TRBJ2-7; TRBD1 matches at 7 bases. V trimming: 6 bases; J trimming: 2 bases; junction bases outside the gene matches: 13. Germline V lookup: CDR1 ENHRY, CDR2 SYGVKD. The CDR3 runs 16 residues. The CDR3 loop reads CAIRRNRGQPPYEQYF. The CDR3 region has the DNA TGTGCCATCAGGAGGAACCGGGGACAGCCCCCCTACGAGCAGTACTTC.